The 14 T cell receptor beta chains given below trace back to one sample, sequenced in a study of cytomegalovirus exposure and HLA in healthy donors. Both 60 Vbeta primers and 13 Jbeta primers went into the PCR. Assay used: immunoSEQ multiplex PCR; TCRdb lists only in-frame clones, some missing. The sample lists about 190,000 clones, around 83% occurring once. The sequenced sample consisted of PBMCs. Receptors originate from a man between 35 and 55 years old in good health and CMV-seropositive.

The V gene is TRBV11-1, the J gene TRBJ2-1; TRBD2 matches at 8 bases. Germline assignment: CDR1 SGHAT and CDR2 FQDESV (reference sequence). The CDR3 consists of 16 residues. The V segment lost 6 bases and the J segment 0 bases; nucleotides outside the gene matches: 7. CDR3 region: CASSRRGALSYNEQFF. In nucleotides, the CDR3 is TGTGCCAGCAGTAGGCGGGGGGCCCTCTCCTACAATGAGCAGTTCTTC.

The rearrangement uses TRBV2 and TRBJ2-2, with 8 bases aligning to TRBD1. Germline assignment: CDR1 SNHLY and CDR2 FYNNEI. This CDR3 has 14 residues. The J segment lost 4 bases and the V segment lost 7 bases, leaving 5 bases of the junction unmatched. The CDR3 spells CASTPDRATGELFF. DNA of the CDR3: TGTGCCAGCACCCCGGACAGGGCCACCGGGGAGCTGTTTTTT.

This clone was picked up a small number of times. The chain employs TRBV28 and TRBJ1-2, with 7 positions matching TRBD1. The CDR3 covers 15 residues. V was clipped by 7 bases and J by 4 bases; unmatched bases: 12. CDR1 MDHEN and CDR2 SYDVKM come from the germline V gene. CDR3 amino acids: CASTRRGGRLYGYTF. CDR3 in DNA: TGTGCCAGCACCCGGCGAGGGGGCCGACTCTATGGCTACACCTTC.

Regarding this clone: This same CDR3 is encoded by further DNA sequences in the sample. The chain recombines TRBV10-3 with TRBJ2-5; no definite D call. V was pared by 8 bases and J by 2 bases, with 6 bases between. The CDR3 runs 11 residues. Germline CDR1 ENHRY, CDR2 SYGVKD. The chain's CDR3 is CAIGQQETQYF. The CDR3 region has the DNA TGTGCCATCGGCCAGCAAGAGACCCAGTACTTC.

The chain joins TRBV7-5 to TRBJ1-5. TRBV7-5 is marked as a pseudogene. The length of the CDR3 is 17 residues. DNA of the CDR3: TGTGTCAGAAGCTTAGTGGGGGCTGCCGGCGGGGGACAGCCCCAGCATTTT. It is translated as CVRSLVGAAGGGQPQHF.

The CDR3: CASSRTGYLGNTIYF. The CDR3 DNA follows: TGTGCCAGCAGCCGGACAGGGTACTTGGGAAACACCATATATTTT. V usage is TRBV28 and J usage is TRBJ1-3; TRBD1 agrees at 8 bases. The V gene's germline CDR1 is MDHEN and CDR2 SYDVKM. The V gene end was trimmed by 6 bases and the J gene end by 4 bases; junction bases not matched to a gene: 8. The CDR3 contains 15 residues.

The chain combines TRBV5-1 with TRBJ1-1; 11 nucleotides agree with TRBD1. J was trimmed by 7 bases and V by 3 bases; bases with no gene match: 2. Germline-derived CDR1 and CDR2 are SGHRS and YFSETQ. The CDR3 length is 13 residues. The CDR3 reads CASSSGTGGEAFF. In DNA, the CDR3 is TGCGCCAGCAGCTCTGGGACAGGGGGTGAAGCTTTCTTT.

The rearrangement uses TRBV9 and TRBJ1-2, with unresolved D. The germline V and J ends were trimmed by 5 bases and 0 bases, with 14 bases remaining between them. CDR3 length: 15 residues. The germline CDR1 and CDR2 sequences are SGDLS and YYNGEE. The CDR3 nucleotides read TGTGCCAGCAGGAAGTCTGGAGAGCCTAACTATGGCTACACCTTC. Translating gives CASRKSGEPNYGYTF. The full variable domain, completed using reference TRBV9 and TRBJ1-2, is DSGVTQTPKHLITATGQRVTLRCSPRSGDLSVYWYQQSLDQGLQFLIQYYNGEERAKGNILERFSAQQFPDLHSELNLSSLELGDSALYFCASRKSGEPNYGYTFGSGTRLTVV.

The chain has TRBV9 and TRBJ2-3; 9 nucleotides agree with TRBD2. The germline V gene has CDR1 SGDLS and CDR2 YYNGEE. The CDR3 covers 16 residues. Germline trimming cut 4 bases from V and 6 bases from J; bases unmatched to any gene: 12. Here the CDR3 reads CASSSRSSGSGDTQYF. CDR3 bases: TGTGCCAGCAGCTCCCGTAGTAGCGGGAGTGGGGATACGCAGTATTTT.

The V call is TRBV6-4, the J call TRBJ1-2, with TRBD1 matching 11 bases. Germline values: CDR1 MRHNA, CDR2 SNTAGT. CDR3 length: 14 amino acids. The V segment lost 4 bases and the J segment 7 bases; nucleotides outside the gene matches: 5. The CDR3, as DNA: TGTGCCAGCAGTGTTGGGACAGGGGGAATTGGCTACACCTTC. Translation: CASSVGTGGIGYTF.

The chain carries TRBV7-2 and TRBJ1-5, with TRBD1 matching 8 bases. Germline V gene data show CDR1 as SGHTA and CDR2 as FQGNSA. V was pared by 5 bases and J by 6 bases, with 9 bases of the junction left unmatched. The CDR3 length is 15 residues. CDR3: CASSPGQGLAQPQHF. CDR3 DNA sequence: TGTGCCAGCAGCCCCGGACAGGGACTAGCTCAGCCCCAGCATTTT.

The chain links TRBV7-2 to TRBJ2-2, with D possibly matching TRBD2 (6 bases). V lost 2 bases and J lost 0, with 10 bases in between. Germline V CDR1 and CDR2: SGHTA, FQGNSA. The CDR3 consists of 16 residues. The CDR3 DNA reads TGTGCCAGCAGCTTACTAGCGCCCACGAACACCGGGGAGCTGTTTTTT. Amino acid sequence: CASSLLAPTNTGELFF.

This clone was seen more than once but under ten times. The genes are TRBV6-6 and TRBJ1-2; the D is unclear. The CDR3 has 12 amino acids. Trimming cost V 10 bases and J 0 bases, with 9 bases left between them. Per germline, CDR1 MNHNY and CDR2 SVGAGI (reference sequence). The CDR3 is CATSPANYGYTF. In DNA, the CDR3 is TGTGCCACCTCCCCAGCTAACTATGGCTACACCTTC.

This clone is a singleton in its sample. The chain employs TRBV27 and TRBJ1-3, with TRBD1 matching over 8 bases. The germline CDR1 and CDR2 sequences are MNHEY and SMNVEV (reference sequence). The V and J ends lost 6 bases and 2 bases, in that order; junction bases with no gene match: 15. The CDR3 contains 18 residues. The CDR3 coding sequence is TGTGCCAGCAGAAGGACAGGGATGATTACTGAGGCTGGAAACACCATATATTTT. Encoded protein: CASRRTGMITEAGNTIYF.